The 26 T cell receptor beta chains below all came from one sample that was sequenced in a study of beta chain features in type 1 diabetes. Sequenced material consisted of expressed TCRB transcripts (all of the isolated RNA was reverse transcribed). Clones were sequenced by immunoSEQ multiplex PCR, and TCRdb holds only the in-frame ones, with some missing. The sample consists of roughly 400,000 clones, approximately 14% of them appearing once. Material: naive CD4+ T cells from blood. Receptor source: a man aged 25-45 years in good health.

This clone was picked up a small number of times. The DNA for the CDR3 is TGTGCCAGCTCAGAGTACGCGGCCTCGACCTACGAGCAGTACTTC. Translated, it gives CASSEYAASTYEQYF. The chain joins TRBV18 to TRBJ2-7; D call uncertain. V was trimmed by 5 bases and J by 2 bases, leaving 16 bases between them. Germline-derived CDR1 and CDR2 are KGHSH and LQKENI. CDR3 size: 15 residues.

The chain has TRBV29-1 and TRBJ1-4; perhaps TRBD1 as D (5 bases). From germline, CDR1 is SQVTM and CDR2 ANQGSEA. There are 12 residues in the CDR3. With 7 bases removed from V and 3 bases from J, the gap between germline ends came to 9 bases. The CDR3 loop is CSAQGPNEKLFF. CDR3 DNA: TGCAGCGCTCAGGGCCCTAATGAAAAACTGTTTTTT.

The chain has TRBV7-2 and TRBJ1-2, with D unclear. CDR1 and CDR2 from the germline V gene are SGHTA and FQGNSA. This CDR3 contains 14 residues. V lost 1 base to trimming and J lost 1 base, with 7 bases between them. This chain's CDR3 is CASSLGSNNYGYTF. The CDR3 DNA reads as TGTGCCAGCAGCTTAGGGTCTAATAACTATGGCTACACCTTC.

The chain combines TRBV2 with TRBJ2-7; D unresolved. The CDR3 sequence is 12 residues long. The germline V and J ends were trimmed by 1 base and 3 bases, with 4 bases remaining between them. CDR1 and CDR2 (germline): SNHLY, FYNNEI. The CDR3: CASSEGSYEQYV. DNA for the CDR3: TGTGCCAGCAGTGAAGGGAGCTACGAGCAGTACGTC.

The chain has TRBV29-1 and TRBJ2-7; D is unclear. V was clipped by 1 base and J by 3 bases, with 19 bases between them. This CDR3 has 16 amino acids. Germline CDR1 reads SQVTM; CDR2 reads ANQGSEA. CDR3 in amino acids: CSVEVLRHRKFYEQYF. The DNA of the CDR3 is TGCAGCGTTGAAGTACTAAGACACCGTAAATTCTACGAGCAGTACTTC.

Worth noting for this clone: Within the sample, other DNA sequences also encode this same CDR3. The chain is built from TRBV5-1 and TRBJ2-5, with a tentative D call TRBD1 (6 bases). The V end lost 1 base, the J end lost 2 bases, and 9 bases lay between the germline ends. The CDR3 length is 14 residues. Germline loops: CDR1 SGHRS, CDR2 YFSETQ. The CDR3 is CASSLRQGQETQYF. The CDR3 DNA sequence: TGCGCCAGCAGCTTGCGGCAGGGGCAAGAGACCCAGTACTTC.

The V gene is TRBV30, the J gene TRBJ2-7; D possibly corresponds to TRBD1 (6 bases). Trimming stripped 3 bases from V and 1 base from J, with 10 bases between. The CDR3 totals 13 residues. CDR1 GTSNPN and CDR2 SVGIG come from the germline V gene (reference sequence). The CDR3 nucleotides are TGTGCCTGGAGGGCAACAGGGTCCTACGAGCAGTACGTC. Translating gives CAWRATGSYEQYV.

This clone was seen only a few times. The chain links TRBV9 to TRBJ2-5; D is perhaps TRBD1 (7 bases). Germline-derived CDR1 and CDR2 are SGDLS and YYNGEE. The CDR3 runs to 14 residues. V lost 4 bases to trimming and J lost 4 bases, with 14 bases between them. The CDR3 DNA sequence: TGTGCCAGCAGCCCAGGGGGAGGTGCAGAGACCCAGTACTTC. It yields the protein CASSPGGGAETQYF.

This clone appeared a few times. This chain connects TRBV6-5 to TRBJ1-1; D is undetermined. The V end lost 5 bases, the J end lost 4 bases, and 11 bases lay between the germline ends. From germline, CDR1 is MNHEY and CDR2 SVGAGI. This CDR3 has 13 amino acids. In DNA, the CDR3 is TGTGCCAGCAGTCGTGGCGCATCCACTGAAGCTTTCTTT. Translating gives CASSRGASTEAFF.

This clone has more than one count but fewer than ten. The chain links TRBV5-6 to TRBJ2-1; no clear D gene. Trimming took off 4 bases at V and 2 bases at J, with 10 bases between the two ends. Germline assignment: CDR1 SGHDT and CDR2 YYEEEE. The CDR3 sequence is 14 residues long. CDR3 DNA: TGTGCCAGCAGCGGGATAGGAACCTACAATGAGCAGTTCTTC. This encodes CASSGIGTYNEQFF.

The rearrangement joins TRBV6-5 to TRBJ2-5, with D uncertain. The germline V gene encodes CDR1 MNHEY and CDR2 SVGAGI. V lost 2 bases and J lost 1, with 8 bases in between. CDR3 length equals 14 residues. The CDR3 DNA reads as TGTGCCAGCAGTTACAGCAGGATCCAAGAGACCCAGTACTTC. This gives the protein CASSYSRIQETQYF.

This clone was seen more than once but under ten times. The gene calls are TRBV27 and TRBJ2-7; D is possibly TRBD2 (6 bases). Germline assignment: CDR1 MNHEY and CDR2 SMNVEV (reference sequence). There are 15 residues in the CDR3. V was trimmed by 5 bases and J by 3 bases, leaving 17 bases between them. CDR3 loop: CASSPLARRGYEQYV. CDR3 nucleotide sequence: TGTGCCAGCAGTCCACTGGCCCGGCGGGGCTACGAGCAGTACGTC.

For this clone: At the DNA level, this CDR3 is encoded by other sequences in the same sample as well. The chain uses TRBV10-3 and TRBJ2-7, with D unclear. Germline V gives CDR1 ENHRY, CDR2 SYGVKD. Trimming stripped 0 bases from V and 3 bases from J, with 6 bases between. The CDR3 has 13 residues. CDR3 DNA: TGTGCCATCAGTGAGTCGGGAAGCTACGAGCAGTACGTC. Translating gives CAISESGSYEQYV.

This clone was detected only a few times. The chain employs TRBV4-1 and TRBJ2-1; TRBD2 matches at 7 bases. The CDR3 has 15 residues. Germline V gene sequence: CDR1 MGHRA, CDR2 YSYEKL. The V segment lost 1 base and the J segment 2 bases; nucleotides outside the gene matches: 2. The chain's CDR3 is CASSQGSGAYNEQFF. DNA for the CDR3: TGCGCCAGCAGCCAAGGGAGCGGGGCCTACAATGAGCAGTTCTTC.

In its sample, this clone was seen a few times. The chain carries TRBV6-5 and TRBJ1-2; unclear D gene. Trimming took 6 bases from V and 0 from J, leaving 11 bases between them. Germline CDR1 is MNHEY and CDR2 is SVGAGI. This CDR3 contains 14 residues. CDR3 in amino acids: CASSPRRSNYGYTF. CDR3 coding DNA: TGTGCCAGCAGCCCGAGACGGTCTAACTATGGCTACACCTTC.

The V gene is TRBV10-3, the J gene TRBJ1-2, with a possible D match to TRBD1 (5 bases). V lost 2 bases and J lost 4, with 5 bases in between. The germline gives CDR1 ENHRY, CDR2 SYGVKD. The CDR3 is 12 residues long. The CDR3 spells CAISEDSYGYTF. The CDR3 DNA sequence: TGTGCCATCAGTGAGGACAGCTATGGCTACACCTTC.

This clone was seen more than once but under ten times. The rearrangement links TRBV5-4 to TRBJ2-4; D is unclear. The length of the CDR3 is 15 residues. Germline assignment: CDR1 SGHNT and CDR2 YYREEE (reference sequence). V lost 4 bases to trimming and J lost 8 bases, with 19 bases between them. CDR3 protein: CASSEKKADPDIQYF. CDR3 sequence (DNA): TGTGCCAGCAGCGAGAAGAAGGCCGATCCGGACATTCAGTACTTC.

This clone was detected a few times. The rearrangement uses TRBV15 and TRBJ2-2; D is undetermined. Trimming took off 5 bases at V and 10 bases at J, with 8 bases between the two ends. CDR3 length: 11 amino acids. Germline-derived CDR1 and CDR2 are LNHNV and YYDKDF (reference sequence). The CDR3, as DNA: TGTGCCACCAGCTACGGTTTGGAGCTGTTTTTT. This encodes CATSYGLELFF.

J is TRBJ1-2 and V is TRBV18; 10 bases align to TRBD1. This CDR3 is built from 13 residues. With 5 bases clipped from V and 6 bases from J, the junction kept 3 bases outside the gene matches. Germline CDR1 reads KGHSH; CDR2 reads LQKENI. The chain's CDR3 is CASSGGTGDGYTF. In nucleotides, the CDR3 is TGTGCCAGCTCAGGCGGGACAGGGGATGGCTACACCTTC.

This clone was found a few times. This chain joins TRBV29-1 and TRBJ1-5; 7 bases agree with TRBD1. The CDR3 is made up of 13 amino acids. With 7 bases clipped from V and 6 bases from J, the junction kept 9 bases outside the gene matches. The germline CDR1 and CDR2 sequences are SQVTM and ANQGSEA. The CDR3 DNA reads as TGCAGCGCCGGGACAGCCGTCGGTCAGCCCCAGCATTTT. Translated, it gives CSAGTAVGQPQHF.

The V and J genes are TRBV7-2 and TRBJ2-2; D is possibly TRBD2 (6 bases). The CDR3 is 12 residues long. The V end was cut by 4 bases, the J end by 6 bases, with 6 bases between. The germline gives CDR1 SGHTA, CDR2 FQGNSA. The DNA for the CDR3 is TGTGCCAGCAGCTCGGGGGCCGGGGAGCTGTTTTTT. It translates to CASSSGAGELFF.

This CDR3 reads CASSPDSSNQPQHF. The CDR3 DNA follows: TGTGCCAGCAGCCCTGACAGTAGCAATCAGCCCCAGCATTTT. The genes are TRBV14 and TRBJ1-5; a possible D gene is TRBD1 (5 bases). The CDR3 is 14 residues long. Per germline, CDR1 SGHDN and CDR2 FVKESK. V was shortened by 4 bases and J by 0 bases, with 7 bases between the two germline ends.

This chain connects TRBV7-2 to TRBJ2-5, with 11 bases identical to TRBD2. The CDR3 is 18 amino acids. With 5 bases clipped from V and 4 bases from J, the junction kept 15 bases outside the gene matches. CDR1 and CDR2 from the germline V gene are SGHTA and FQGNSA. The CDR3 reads CASSPRLAGMWVRETQYF. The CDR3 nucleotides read TGTGCCAGCAGCCCCCGACTAGCGGGGATGTGGGTGAGAGAGACCCAGTACTTC. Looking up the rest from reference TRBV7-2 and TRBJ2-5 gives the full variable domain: GAGVSQSPSNKVTEKGKDVELRCDPISGHTALYWYRQSLGQGLEFLIYFQGNSAPDKSGLPSDRFSAERTGGSVSTLTIQRTQQEDSAVYLCASSPRLAGMWVRETQYFGPGTRLLVL.

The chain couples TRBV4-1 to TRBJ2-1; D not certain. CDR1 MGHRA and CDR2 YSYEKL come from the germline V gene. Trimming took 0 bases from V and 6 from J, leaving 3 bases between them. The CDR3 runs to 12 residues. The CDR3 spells CASSQDTNEQFF. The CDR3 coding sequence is TGCGCCAGCAGCCAAGATACCAATGAGCAGTTCTTC.

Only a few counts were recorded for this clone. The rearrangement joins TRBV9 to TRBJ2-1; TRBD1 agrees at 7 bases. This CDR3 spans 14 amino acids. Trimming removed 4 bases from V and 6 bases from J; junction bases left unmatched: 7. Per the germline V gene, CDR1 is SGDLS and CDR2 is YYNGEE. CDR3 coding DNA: TGTGCCAGCAGCCGGGGACAGCCCGGCAATGAGCAGTTCTTC. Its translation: CASSRGQPGNEQFF.

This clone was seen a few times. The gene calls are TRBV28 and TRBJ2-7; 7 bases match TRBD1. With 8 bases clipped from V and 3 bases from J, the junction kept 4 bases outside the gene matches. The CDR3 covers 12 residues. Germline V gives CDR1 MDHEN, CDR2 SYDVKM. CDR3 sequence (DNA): TGTGCCAGCCGACAGGGATTCTACGAGCAGTACTTC. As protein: CASRQGFYEQYF.